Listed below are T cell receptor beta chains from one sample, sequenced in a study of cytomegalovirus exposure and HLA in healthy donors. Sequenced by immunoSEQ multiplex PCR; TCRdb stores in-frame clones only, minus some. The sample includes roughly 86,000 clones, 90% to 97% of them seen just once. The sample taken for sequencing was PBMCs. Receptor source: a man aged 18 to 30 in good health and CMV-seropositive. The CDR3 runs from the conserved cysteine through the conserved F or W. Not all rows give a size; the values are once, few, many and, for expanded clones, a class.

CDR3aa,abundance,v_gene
CAIRTSPGQGINYGYTF,-,TRBV10-3
CASSIAEWTGELFF,-,TRBV19
CAWSEGVAGQPQHF,-,TRBV30
CASSDSRTSESSYNEQFF,-,TRBV6-4
CASSGLAGYEQYF,few,TRBV27
CAHDRGGGTEAFF,-,TRBV30
CASSRATSGSTDTQYF,-,TRBV7-9
CASSSTGLAYNEQFF,-,TRBV27
CASSFIPGENTEAFF,-,TRBV11-2
CASSSLTVNNEQFF,-,TRBV6-6
CASSGGSFYEQYF,-,TRBV19
CASSFISGTNEQFF,-,TRBV7-3
CASSVYGTGENEKLFF,-,TRBV9
CASSHTQILRPQREDNQPQHF,-,TRBV18
CSVDRDRDHEQYF,-,TRBV29-1
CASSETVYEQYF,few,TRBV25-1
CATSRDRGQGRTEAFF,-,TRBV15
CATAAGGPNYGYTF,-,TRBV5-4
CASTDLIVDPDRGGTTDTQYF,-,TRBV2
CASRRGQNQPQHF,-,TRBV27
CASNPGFLDSPLHF,-,TRBV2
CASSPGTGAYEQYF,-,TRBV11-2
CASSFSLKEQFF,-,TRBV6-1
CASSQGNEQFF,-,TRBV6-5
CASSAPVGSGDTQYF,-,TRBV9
CSVEDPGRSTYNEQFF,-,TRBV29-1
CASSDVRTGKKNIQYF,-,TRBV10-2
CASSLTGSGEKLFF,-,TRBV7-9
CASSPSRPGIRNEKLFF,-,TRBV18
CASRQDITGELFF,-,TRBV5-1
CASSFGGEDGYTF,-,TRBV5-1
CASSLTGQGAYGYTF,-,TRBV7-2
CASSEGWLAGGKETQYF,-,TRBV6-1
CASRGGTSGLTDTQYF,-,TRBV7-9
CASRGLAGNTGELFF,-,TRBV5-1
CAISDTGKLGNTIYF,-,TRBV10-3
CASSPRDFTQETQYF,-,TRBV9
CASSYRGNEQFF,-,TRBV6-5
CASSSFTRGFYEQYF,-,TRBV19
CASSYGPGNYGYTF,-,TRBV6-5
CAWSPTSVEIKNIQYF,-,TRBV30
CASSLGVEQFF,-,TRBV5-4
CASRQAPYEQYF,once,TRBV7-9
CASSISGRAGELFF,-,TRBV25-1
CASRTGDSGYTF,-,TRBV27
CASSTGHPTSGNTIYF,-,TRBV5-1
CAWSLWAGDSYEQYF,-,TRBV30
CASSLEGLAMSTDTQYF,-,TRBV5-1
CASSMTRSVGETQYF,-,TRBV7-2
CASSVPGLQNEQFF,-,TRBV9
CASRVGRDGNTIYF,-,TRBV27
CATSREIGGGYEQYF,-,TRBV15